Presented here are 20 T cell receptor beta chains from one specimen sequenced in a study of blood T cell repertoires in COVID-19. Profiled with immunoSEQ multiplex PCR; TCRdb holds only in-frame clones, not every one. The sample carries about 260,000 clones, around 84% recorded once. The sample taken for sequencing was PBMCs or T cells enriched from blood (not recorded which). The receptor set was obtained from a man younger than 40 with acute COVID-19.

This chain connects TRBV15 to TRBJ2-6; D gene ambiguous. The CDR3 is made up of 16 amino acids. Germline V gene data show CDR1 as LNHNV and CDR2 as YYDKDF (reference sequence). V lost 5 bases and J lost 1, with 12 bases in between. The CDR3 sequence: CATSPPGLSGANVLTF. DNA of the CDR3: TGTGCCACCAGCCCCCCTGGGCTGTCTGGGGCCAACGTCCTGACTTTC.

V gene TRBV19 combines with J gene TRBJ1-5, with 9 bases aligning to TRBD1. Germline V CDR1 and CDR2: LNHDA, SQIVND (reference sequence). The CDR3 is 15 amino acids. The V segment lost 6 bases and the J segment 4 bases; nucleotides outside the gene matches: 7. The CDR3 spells CASSKTTGGNQPQHF. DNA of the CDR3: TGTGCCAGTAGCAAGACGACAGGGGGGAATCAGCCCCAGCATTTT.

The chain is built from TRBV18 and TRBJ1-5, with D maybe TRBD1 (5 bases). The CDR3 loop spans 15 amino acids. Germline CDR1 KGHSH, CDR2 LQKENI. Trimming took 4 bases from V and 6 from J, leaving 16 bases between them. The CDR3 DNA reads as TGTGCCAGCTCACAGAAGCAGGGTAAAGGTCAGCCCCAGCATTTT. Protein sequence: CASSQKQGKGQPQHF.

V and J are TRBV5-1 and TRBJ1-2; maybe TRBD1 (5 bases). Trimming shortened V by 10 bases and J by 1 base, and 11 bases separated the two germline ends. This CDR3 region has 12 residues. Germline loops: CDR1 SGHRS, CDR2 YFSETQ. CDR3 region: CASAGVNYGYTF. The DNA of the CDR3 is TGCGCCTCCGCGGGGGTTAACTATGGCTACACCTTC.

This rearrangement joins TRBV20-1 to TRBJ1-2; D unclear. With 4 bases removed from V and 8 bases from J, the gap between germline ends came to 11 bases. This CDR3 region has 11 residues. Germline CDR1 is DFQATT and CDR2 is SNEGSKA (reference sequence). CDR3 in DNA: TGCAGTGCTAAGAACAAGAACGGCTACACCTTC. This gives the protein CSAKNKNGYTF.

In nucleotides, the CDR3 is TGTGCCAGCAGTTACTCGGCAGGGGGAGGCTACACCTTC. Residues: CASSYSAGGGYTF. This chain uses TRBV6-5 with TRBJ1-2, with 7 bases that match TRBD1. Germline values: CDR1 MNHEY, CDR2 SVGAGI. Losses at the gene ends were 0 bases for V and 8 bases for J; bases not matched to a gene: 3. This CDR3 region has 13 residues.

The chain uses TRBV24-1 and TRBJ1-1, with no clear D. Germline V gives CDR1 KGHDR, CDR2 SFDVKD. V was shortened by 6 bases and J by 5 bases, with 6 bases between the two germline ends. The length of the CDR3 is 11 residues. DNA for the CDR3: TGTGCCACCAGTCAGGCAACTGAAGCTTTCTTT. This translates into CATSQATEAFF.

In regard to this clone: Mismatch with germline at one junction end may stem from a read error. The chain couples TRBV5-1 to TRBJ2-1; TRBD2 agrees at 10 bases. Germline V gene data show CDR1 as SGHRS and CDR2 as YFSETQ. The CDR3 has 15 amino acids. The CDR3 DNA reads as TGTGCCAGCAGCTTGGTGACTAGCGGGCACAATGAGCAGTTCTTC. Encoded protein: CASSLVTSGHNEQFF.

This CDR3 is CASGLGGSSSGANVLTF. The CDR3 nucleotides are TGTGCCAGCGGATTAGGAGGGTCCTCCTCTGGGGCCAACGTCCTGACTTTC. This rearrangement joins TRBV11-3 to TRBJ2-6, with D possibly being TRBD2 (6 bases). The V gene lost 8 bases and the J gene lost 0 bases, with 17 bases spanning the gap. Germline CDR1 SGHNT, CDR2 YENEEA. This CDR3 is 17 amino acids long.

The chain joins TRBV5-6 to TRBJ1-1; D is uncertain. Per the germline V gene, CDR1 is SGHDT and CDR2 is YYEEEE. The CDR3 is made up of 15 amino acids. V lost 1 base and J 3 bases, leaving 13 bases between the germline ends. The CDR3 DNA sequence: TGTGCCAGCAGCTTGTCGGCGGGGAGGGACACTGAAGCTTTCTTT. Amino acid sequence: CASSLSAGRDTEAFF.

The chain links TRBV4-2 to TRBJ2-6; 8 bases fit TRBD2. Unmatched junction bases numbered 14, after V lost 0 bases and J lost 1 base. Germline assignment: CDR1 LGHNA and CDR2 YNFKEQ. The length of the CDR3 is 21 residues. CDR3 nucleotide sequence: TGTGCCAGCAGCCAAGATAGGTTCCCGGGACTAGTCCTATCTGGGGCCAACGTCCTGACTTTC. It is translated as CASSQDRFPGLVLSGANVLTF.

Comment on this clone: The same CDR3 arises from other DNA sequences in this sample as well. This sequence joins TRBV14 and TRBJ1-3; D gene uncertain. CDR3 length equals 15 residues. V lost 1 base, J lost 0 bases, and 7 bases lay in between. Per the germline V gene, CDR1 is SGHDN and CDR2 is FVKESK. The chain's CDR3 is CASSQVRSSGNTIYF. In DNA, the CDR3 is TGTGCCAGCAGCCAAGTCCGGAGCTCTGGAAACACCATATATTTT.

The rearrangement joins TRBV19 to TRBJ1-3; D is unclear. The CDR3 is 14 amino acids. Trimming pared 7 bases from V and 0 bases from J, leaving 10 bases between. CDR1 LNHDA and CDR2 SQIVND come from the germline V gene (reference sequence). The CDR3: CASKQLASGNTIYF. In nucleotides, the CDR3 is TGTGCCAGTAAACAGCTCGCCTCTGGAAACACCATATATTTT.

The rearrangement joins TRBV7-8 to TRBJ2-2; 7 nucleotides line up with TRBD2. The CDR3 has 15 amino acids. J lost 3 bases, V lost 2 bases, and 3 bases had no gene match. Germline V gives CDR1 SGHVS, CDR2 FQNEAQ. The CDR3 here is CASSLKRGDTGELFF. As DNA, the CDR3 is TGTGCCAGCAGCTTAAAGCGGGGTGACACCGGGGAGCTGTTTTTT.

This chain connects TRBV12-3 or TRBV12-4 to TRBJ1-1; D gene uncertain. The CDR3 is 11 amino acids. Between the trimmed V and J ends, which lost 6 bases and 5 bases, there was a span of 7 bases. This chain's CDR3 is CASRRSTEAFF. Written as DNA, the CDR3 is TGTGCCAGCAGACGGAGTACTGAAGCTTTCTTT.

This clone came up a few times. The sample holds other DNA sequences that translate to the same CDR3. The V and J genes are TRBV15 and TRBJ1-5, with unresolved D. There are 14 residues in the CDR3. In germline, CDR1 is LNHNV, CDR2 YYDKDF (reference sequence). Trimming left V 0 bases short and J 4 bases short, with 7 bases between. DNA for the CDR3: TGTGCCACCAGCAGAGATCGGGGAAATCAGCCCCAGCATTTT. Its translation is CATSRDRGNQPQHF. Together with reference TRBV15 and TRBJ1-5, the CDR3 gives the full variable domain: DAMVIQNPRYQVTQFGKPVTLSCSQTLNHNVMYWYQQKSSQAPKLLFHYYDKDFNNEADTPDNFQSRRPNTSFCFLDIRSPGLGDTAMYLCATSRDRGNQPQHFGDGTRLSIL.

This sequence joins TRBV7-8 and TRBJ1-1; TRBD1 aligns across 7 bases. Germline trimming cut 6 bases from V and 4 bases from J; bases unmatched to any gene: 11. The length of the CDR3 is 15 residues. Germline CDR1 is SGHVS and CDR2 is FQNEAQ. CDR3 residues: CASREGKGAATEAFF. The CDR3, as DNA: TGTGCCAGCAGGGAGGGTAAGGGGGCTGCCACTGAAGCTTTCTTT.

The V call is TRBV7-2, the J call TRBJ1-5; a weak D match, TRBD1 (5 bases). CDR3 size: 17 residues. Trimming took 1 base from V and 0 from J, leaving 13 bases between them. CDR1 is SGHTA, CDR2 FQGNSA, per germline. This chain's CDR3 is CASSLGPGLDSNQPQHF. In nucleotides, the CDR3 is TGTGCCAGCAGCTTAGGCCCAGGGCTAGATAGCAATCAGCCCCAGCATTTT.

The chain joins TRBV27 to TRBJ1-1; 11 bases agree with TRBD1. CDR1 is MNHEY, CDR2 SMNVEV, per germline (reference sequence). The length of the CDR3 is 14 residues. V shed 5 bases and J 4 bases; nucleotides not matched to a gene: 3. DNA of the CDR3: TGTGCCAGCAGTCTTGGACAGGGGGCCACTGAAGCTTTCTTT. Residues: CASSLGQGATEAFF.

The CDR3 spells CASRNYYGYTF. DNA of the CDR3: TGTGCCAGCAGGAACTACTATGGCTACACCTTC. The chain links TRBV28 to TRBJ1-2, with D uncertain. Germline V gene sequence: CDR1 MDHEN, CDR2 SYDVKM. CDR3 length equals 11 residues. V dropped 6 bases and J dropped 3 bases, with 5 bases sitting between them.